The sample holds many counts of the clone carrying this T cell receptor beta chain. Its antigen is currently unknown. These data come from a study of human T cells and chemical hapten exposure. Background on the study: Per-sample TCR yield variability stemmed mainly from small pooled library volume differences.

The time point is: healthy volunteer bleed at 2 weeks. It was unfractionated whole blood from which total RNA was extracted. Findings and limits, study-wide: No alteration of TCRs above 1 in 1000 frequency was seen with DPC sensitization.

Individual cDNA molecules in this library carried unique molecular identifiers. Original analysis: Sequenced samples showed a median of roughly 99,000 TCRs each, with counts running from approximately 21,000 to 630,000. One entry per CDR3 protein results from TCRdb running MiXCR on the RACE reads. TCRdb, not the authors, supplied the V and J calls. The table includes over 85,000 distinct CDR3 sequences, approximately 9% detected once. This CDR3 region has 15 residues. CDR1 MNHEY and CDR2 SVGEGT come from the germline V gene. Trimming took off 4 bases at V and 5 bases at J, with 17 bases between the two ends.

The chain recombines TRBV6-2 or TRBV6-3 with TRBJ2-5, with D perhaps matching TRBD2 (6 bases). The sample was whole blood. This TCR came from a female donor in good health. Some clones in this sample may be carry-over from other donors' samples. CDR3: CASSLLLGGSETQYF. CDR3 coding DNA: TGTGCCAGCAGTTTACTCTTGGGGGGTTCTGAGACCCAGTACTTC.